These 11 T cell receptor beta chains were all obtained from the same sample, sequenced in a study of blood T cell repertoires in COVID-19. Assay used: immunoSEQ multiplex PCR; TCRdb lists only in-frame clones, some missing. The table lists 170,000 or so clones, 85% to 90% of them singletons, with 0.88% in the top ten. Sequencing input: peripheral blood. The receptors were sampled from a woman between 18 and 30 years old who had recovered from COVID-19.

The chain joins TRBV3-1 (or the pseudogene TRBV3-2) to TRBJ2-5; no clear D. The V and J ends lost 6 bases and 0 bases respectively, with 14 bases between them. Germline V lookup: CDR1 LGHDT, CDR2 YNNKEL (reference sequence). CDR3 length: 15 amino acids. The CDR3 protein is CASRESNAYQETQYF. The CDR3 region has the DNA TGTGCCAGCAGGGAGTCAAACGCATACCAAGAGACCCAGTACTTC.

The genes are TRBV7-2 and TRBJ2-1; 7 nucleotides line up with TRBD2. Germline loops: CDR1 SGHTA, CDR2 FQGNSA. The CDR3 sequence is 13 residues long. With 7 bases clipped from V and 5 bases from J, the junction kept 5 bases outside the gene matches. The chain's CDR3 is CASTRTRDNEQFF. CDR3 nucleotide sequence: TGTGCCAGCACCAGGACTAGGGACAATGAGCAGTTCTTC.

CDR3 amino acids: CASSSTGGFYNEQFF. CDR3 coding DNA: TGTGCCAGCAGTTCGACAGGGGGCTTTTACAATGAGCAGTTCTTC. The J gene is TRBJ2-1, the V gene TRBV6-5; 10 bases match TRBD1. This CDR3 region has 15 residues. Germline CDR1 and CDR2: MNHEY and SVGAGI. J was trimmed by 4 bases and V by 4 bases; bases with no gene match: 4.

The genes are TRBV7-9 and TRBJ1-2; 9 positions agree with TRBD1. Germline lookup yields CDR1 SEHNR and CDR2 FQNEAQ (reference sequence). V gave up 2 bases and J gave up 8 bases; unmatched junction bases: 6. This CDR3 contains 14 residues. CDR3: CASSLSGQGVGYTF. The DNA of the CDR3 is TGTGCCAGCAGCTTATCGGGACAGGGAGTAGGCTACACCTTC.

Details on this clone: A read error may be the cause here, since a much bigger clone is one base away. This chain uses TRBV2 with TRBJ2-1; TRBD1 is a possible D gene (6 bases). This CDR3 spans 15 amino acids. The V gene lost 2 bases and the J gene lost 0 bases, with 8 bases spanning the gap. Germline V gene lookup returns CDR1 SNHLY and CDR2 FYNNEI. CDR3 in amino acids: CASSELGGSYNEQFF. The CDR3 DNA follows: TGTGCCAGCAGTGAACTAGGGGGCTCCTACAATGAGCAGTTCTTC.

This chain joins TRBV7-8 and TRBJ2-3; tentatively, D is TRBD2 (7 bases). The CDR3 has 17 amino acids. Germline CDR1 SGHVS, CDR2 FQNEAQ. The ends were cut back, 2 bases at V and 2 bases at J, with 17 bases in the middle. Written as DNA, the CDR3 is TGTGCCAGCAGCTTAACACGGGGGGCCCTACTCACAGATACGCAGTATTTT. Translating gives CASSLTRGALLTDTQYF.

The chain joins TRBV27 to TRBJ1-1; D is possibly TRBD1 (6 bases). The CDR3 consists of 14 residues. Germline V gene sequence: CDR1 MNHEY, CDR2 SMNVEV (reference sequence). V lost 3 bases, J lost 5 bases, and 13 bases lay in between. CDR3 residues: CASSFLTGRTEAFF. In DNA form, the CDR3 reads TGTGCCAGCAGTTTCCTAACAGGGCGGACTGAAGCTTTCTTT.

The chain combines TRBV4-3 with TRBJ2-7; a weak D match, TRBD1 (6 bases). The CDR3 spans 14 residues. In germline, CDR1 is LGHNA, CDR2 YSLEER. V was cut by 4 bases and J by 3 bases, with 13 bases left in between. In nucleotides, the CDR3 is TGCGCCAGCAGCCGCGTAACAGGGATCTACGAGCAGTACGTC. Its translation: CASSRVTGIYEQYV.

This chain's CDR3 is CASSPERFIDNEKLFF. Written as DNA, the CDR3 is TGTGCCAGCAGCCCGGAGCGCTTCATCGATAATGAAAAACTGTTTTTT. The V call is TRBV7-8, the J call TRBJ1-4; no clear D gene. Germline V lookup: CDR1 SGHVS, CDR2 FQNEAQ. The CDR3 totals 16 residues. V lost 5 bases and J lost 4, with 17 bases in between.

The chain has TRBV18 and TRBJ2-2; D unclear. CDR1 and CDR2 from the germline V gene are KGHSH and LQKENI. Trimming took 6 bases from V and 7 from J, leaving 15 bases between them. The CDR3 spans 14 residues. The CDR3 DNA follows: TGTGCCAGCTCCCTCCCACGCCGGAGCGGGGAGCTGTTTTTT. This translates into CASSLPRRSGELFF.

The chain couples TRBV2 to TRBJ2-1; tentative D call: TRBD1 (5 bases). Deletions cut 6 bases from V and 10 bases from J, with 19 bases between. CDR1 and CDR2 (germline): SNHLY, FYNNEI. CDR3 length equals 14 residues. In DNA form, the CDR3 reads TGTGCCAGCAGGGGGCTTAAAATAGGTGGCGAGCAGTTCTTC. Protein: CASRGLKIGGEQFF.